This T cell receptor (beta chain) was captured by sequencing in a study of T-cell reconstitution after alpha-beta-depleted transplantation in children. After removal of 7 bases from V and 5 bases from J, the junction contained 8 bases not matched to a gene. This CDR3 comprises 13 residues. CDR1 is WSHSY, CDR2 SAAADI, per germline. This clonotype was seen only once. No antigen is known for it. General study results and limits: Several hundred rapidly expanded clones from non-depleted graft cells reportedly supplied alpha-beta T cells about two months post-transplant. Newly generated T cells supplied most T-cell counts and diversity one year post-transplant.

Unique molecular identifiers were incorporated when the TCRbeta library was constructed. Via MiXCR, TCRdb re-called the PCR reads, giving one row per CDR3 protein. The repertoire consists of about 400,000 distinct CDR3 sequences, with roughly 15% occurring once and the leading ten covering 25% to 35%. This receptor was obtained from a boy younger than two who had a stem cell transplant for Wiskott-Aldrich syndrome, so the T cells may come from the graft donor. This chain joins TRBV10-2 and TRBJ2-7, with 7 bases matching TRBD1. The sample in question was PBMCs, mostly from graft donor cells, obtained 360 days after TCRalphabeta/CD19-depleted stem cell transplant. The CDR3 loop reads CASKNTGEHEQYF. CDR3 sequence (DNA): TGCGCCAGCAAAAATACAGGGGAACACGAGCAGTACTTC.